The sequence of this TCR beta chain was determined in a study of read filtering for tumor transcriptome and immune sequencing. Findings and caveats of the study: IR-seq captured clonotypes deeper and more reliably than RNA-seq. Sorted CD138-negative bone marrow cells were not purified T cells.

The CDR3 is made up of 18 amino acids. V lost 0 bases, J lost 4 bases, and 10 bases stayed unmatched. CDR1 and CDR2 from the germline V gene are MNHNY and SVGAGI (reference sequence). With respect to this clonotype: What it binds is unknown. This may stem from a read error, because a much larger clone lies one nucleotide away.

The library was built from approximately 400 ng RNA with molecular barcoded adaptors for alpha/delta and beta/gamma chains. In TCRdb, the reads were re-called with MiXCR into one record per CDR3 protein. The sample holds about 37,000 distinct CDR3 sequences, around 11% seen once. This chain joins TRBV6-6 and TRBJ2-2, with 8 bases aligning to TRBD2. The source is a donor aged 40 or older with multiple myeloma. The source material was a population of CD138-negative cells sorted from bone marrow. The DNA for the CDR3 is TGTGCCAGCAGTTACTCGGGTTCGGGGGGGCGCGGCACCGGGGAGCTGTTTTTT. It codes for CASSYSGSGGRGTGELFF.